The rows below give T cell receptor beta chains drawn from one sample of a study of shared clonotypes between healthy human individuals. The data were produced by immunoSEQ multiplex PCR, yet TCRdb's version contains in-frame clones alone and is incomplete. The data show approximately 1.9 million clones, with just over 90% seen just once and 1.5% to 2% held by the top ten. The sample consisted of naive CD8+ T cells from PBMCs. Source of these receptors: a man between 18 and 35 years old in good health. Some clones in this sample may be carry-over from other donors' samples. The CDR3 runs from the conserved cysteine through the conserved F or W. A D gene is named only where the DNA matches it firmly. Clone sizes are given selectively: once, few, many, or a class where the clone is expanded.

clone size | J gene | D gene | V gene | CDR3 protein | CDR3 DNA
once | TRBJ1-2 | TRBD1 | TRBV2 | CASSDWDSYYGYTF | TGTGCCAGCAGTGACTGGGACAGCTACTATGGCTACACCTTC
once | TRBJ2-3 | TRBD2 | TRBV9 | CASSGGSGRVGTQYF | TGTGCCAGCAGCGGGGGTAGCGGGAGGGTAGGTACGCAGTATTTT
. | TRBJ1-1 | . | TRBV19 | CASSISYTEAFF | TGTGCCAGTAGTATAAGTTACACTGAAGCTTTCTTT
. | TRBJ2-1 | TRBD1 | TRBV25-1 | CARRQGVNEQFF | TGTGCCAGAAGACAGGGTGTCAATGAGCAGTTCTTC
. | TRBJ2-1 | TRBD2 | TRBV11-2 | CASSLLRLAGLNEQFF | TGTGCCAGCAGCCTACTAAGGCTAGCGGGACTCAATGAGCAGTTCTTC
. | TRBJ2-6 | . | TRBV7-9 | CASSPLVRGESGANVLTF | TGTGCCAGCAGCCCTCTCGTGAGGGGCGAGTCTGGGGCCAACGTCCTGACTTTC
. | TRBJ2-5 | . | TRBV7-9 | CASSGTSGQETQYF | TGTGCCAGCAGTGGAACGAGTGGCCAAGAGACCCAGTACTTC
. | TRBJ2-7 | . | TRBV5-1 | CASSPITSYEQYF | TGCGCCAGCAGCCCTATCACTAGCTACGAGCAGTACTTC
once | TRBJ2-2 | TRBD2 | TRBV10-1 | CASRLAGGSTGELFF | TGCGCCAGCAGGTTAGCGGGAGGAAGTACCGGGGAGCTGTTTTTT
. | TRBJ2-7 | TRBD1 | TRBV7-9 | CASSPGQGGYEQYF | TGTGCCAGCAGCCCGGGACAGGGAGGCTACGAGCAGTACTTC
once | TRBJ2-3 | . | TRBV5-1 | CASSTGHDADTQYF | TGCGCCAGCAGCACCGGACACGACGCCGATACGCAGTATTTT
. | TRBJ2-5 | . | TRBV15 | CAISLDGEETQYF | TGTGCCATCTCTCTGGACGGAGAAGAGACCCAGTACTTC